These 18 T cell receptor beta chains originate from one sample sequenced in a study of response to subunit inactivated influenza vaccine. TCRdb recomputed calls from the RT-PCR reads with MiXCR, one row per CDR3 protein. The data hold 500,000 to 550,000 distinct CDR3 sequences, with 7.2% observed a single time. This specimen consisted of PBMCs from blood, obtained about 23 months after vaccination. Every receptor here comes from a man aged 45 to 75 who received an inactivated influenza vaccine.

This clonotype was seen ten or more times. The rearrangement uses TRBV7-9 and TRBJ2-5, with 7 bases lining up with TRBD1. V was pared by 7 bases and J by 5 bases, with 7 bases of the junction left unmatched. The V gene's germline CDR1 is SEHNR and CDR2 FQNEAQ (reference sequence). The CDR3 has 13 amino acids. CDR3: CASTWDSGETQYF. CDR3 sequence (DNA): TGTGCCAGCACCTGGGACAGTGGCGAGACCCAGTACTTC.

V and J are TRBV6-2 or TRBV6-3 and TRBJ1-5; D unclear. Per germline, CDR1 MNHEY and CDR2 SVGEGT. Between the trimmed V and J ends, which lost 2 bases and 3 bases, there was a span of 5 bases. The CDR3 consists of 13 residues. The CDR3 here is CASSYRDNQPQHF. As DNA, the CDR3 is TGTGCCAGCAGTTACAGGGACAATCAGCCCCAGCATTTT.

The CDR3: CSVERGFGNIQYF. The CDR3 DNA sequence: TGCAGCGTTGAAAGGGGGTTCGGAAACATTCAGTACTTC. The chain has TRBV29-1 and TRBJ2-4, with D perhaps matching TRBD1 (6 bases). The V gene's germline CDR1 is SQVTM and CDR2 ANQGSEA. The ends were cut back, 2 bases at V and 6 bases at J, with 11 bases in the middle. CDR3 size: 13 residues.

A few counts support this clonotype. This chain connects TRBV7-2 to TRBJ2-2; a possible D gene is TRBD1 (6 bases). V was trimmed by 0 bases and J by 1 base, leaving 12 bases between them. Looked up from germline, CDR1 is SGHTA and CDR2 is FQGNSA. This CDR3 spans 17 amino acids. The CDR3 is CASSLAPGHGNTGELFF. CDR3 sequence (DNA): TGTGCCAGCAGCTTAGCCCCGGGACACGGGAACACCGGGGAGCTGTTTTTT.

The chain employs TRBV7-2 and TRBJ2-3; D gene ambiguous. The V gene lost 2 bases and the J gene lost 5 bases, with 8 bases spanning the gap. The CDR3 runs to 13 residues. Germline V gene lookup returns CDR1 SGHTA and CDR2 FQGNSA. The DNA for the CDR3 is TGTGCCAGCAGCTTATGGACGGGAGATACGCAGTATTTT. Residues: CASSLWTGDTQYF. Complete variable domain (other parts from reference TRBV7-2 and TRBJ2-3): GAGVSQSPSNKVTEKGKDVELRCDPISGHTALYWYRQSLGQGLEFLIYFQGNSAPDKSGLPSDRFSAERTGGSVSTLTIQRTQQEDSAVYLCASSLWTGDTQYFGPGTRLTVL.

At least ten counts were recorded for this clonotype. The V and J genes are TRBV28 and TRBJ2-1; 10 bases agree with TRBD2. The CDR3 runs to 17 residues. Germline trimming cut 5 bases from V and 4 bases from J; bases unmatched to any gene: 11. From germline, CDR1 is MDHEN and CDR2 SYDVKM. The CDR3 loop reads CASSPTSGRAGYNEQFF. The CDR3 nucleotides read TGTGCCAGCAGTCCCACGAGCGGGAGGGCCGGTTACAATGAGCAGTTCTTC.

The chain carries TRBV28 and TRBJ2-2; TRBD2 matches at 13 bases. The V segment lost 9 bases and the J segment 7 bases; nucleotides outside the gene matches: 5. This CDR3 has 14 residues. Germline assignment: CDR1 MDHEN and CDR2 SYDVKM. The CDR3 coding sequence is TGTGCCAGTGGAGGACTAGCGGGAGTCGGGGAGCTGTTTTTT. Its protein is CASGGLAGVGELFF.

This clonotype was counted only a few times. The V gene is TRBV5-1, the J gene TRBJ2-1; 8 nucleotides match TRBD1. V lost 7 bases, J lost 4 bases, and 7 bases stayed unmatched. Germline values: CDR1 SGHRS, CDR2 YFSETQ. CDR3 length equals 14 residues. The CDR3 is CASLPGQGYNEQFF. Here the CDR3 DNA reads TGCGCCAGCCTCCCCGGACAGGGATACAATGAGCAGTTCTTC.

This clonotype appeared many times. The chain couples TRBV10-3 to TRBJ2-1; no clear D gene. Germline V gives CDR1 ENHRY, CDR2 SYGVKD. The CDR3 is 15 amino acids. Trimming removed 4 bases at V and 8 bases at J, with 18 bases between. CDR3 region: CAISVGGTEGDEQFF. The CDR3 DNA reads as TGTGCCATCAGTGTCGGCGGCACCGAAGGCGATGAGCAGTTCTTC.

The chain has TRBV11-2 and TRBJ2-3; D unclear. From germline, CDR1 is SGHAT and CDR2 FQNNGV. This CDR3 spans 14 amino acids. Trimming took 6 bases from V and 2 from J, leaving 12 bases between them. The CDR3 loop is CASSLRKYTDTQYF. In nucleotides, the CDR3 is TGTGCCAGCAGTCTAAGGAAGTACACAGATACGCAGTATTTT.

The rearrangement uses TRBV27 and TRBJ1-1; no clear D gene. The CDR3 runs to 15 residues. Germline values: CDR1 MNHEY, CDR2 SMNVEV (reference sequence). Between the trimmed V and J ends, which lost 3 bases and 6 bases, there was a span of 17 bases. CDR3 in amino acids: CASSFRASSEAEAFF. CDR3 coding DNA: TGTGCCAGCAGTTTTAGGGCTTCAAGTGAGGCTGAAGCTTTCTTT.

This clonotype was seen more than once but under ten times. The chain has TRBV9 and TRBJ2-7, with D uncertain. Germline V gene sequence: CDR1 SGDLS, CDR2 YYNGEE. V was trimmed by 1 base and J by 5 bases, leaving 13 bases between them. The CDR3 is made up of 14 amino acids. CDR3 sequence: CASSVSYSSDEQYF. Here the CDR3 DNA reads TGTGCCAGCAGCGTATCGTACAGTTCGGACGAGCAGTACTTC.

This clonotype has just a few counts. The chain couples TRBV10-3 to TRBJ1-6, with D hard to call. Germline V gene data show CDR1 as ENHRY and CDR2 as SYGVKD. This CDR3 has 14 amino acids. Deletions cut 3 bases from V and 7 bases from J, with 10 bases between. CDR3 protein: CAISERAGNSPLHF. CDR3 bases: TGTGCCATCAGTGAAAGGGCAGGCAATTCACCCCTCCACTTT.

The chain has TRBV6-2 or TRBV6-3 and TRBJ2-7, with 10 bases matching TRBD2. Germline loops: CDR1 MNHEY, CDR2 SVGEGT. Trimming at V came to 3 bases and at J to 5 bases, leaving 7 bases not matched to a gene. This CDR3 region has 15 residues. The CDR3, as DNA: TGTGCCAGCAGTTATCGGACTAGCGGAAACCACGAGCAGTACTTC. Its translation: CASSYRTSGNHEQYF.

This clonotype appeared a few times. The chain links TRBV7-9 to TRBJ2-5, with D perhaps TRBD1 (6 bases). V was cut by 3 bases and J by 3 bases, with 14 bases left in between. The germline CDR1 and CDR2 sequences are SEHNR and FQNEAQ (reference sequence). The CDR3 sequence is 15 residues long. The CDR3 here is CASSFGGHREETQYF. The CDR3, as DNA: TGTGCCAGCAGCTTTGGGGGACATAGGGAAGAGACCCAGTACTTC.

This clonotype was found many times. V gene TRBV6-1 combines with J gene TRBJ1-5; TRBD1 agrees at 9 bases. Germline CDR1 and CDR2: MNHNS and SASEGT. The junction had 6 bases not matched to a gene; V was cut back by 5 bases and J by 4 bases. There are 15 residues in the CDR3. CDR3 nucleotides: TGTGCCAGCAGTACGGTGGGACAGGGAAATCAGCCCCAGCATTTT. Protein: CASSTVGQGNQPQHF.

This clonotype was seen a few times. The gene calls are TRBV11-1 and TRBJ2-1; D ambiguous. Germline V CDR1 and CDR2: SGHAT, FQDESV (reference sequence). V lost 3 bases and J 3 bases, leaving 9 bases between the germline ends. The CDR3 is made up of 14 amino acids. CDR3 sequence reads: CASSFGLYYNEQFF. The DNA for the CDR3 is TGTGCCAGCAGCTTCGGTCTATACTACAATGAGCAGTTCTTC.

This clonotype has more than one count but fewer than ten. V is TRBV4-3 and J is TRBJ2-2; D is possibly TRBD2 (6 bases). The germline V gene encodes CDR1 LGHNA and CDR2 YSLEER. The V and J ends lost 0 bases and 8 bases respectively, with 10 bases between them. CDR3 length: 14 amino acids. The CDR3 here is CASSQEEGRGELFF. The DNA of the CDR3 is TGCGCCAGCAGCCAAGAGGAAGGGAGGGGGGAGCTGTTTTTT.